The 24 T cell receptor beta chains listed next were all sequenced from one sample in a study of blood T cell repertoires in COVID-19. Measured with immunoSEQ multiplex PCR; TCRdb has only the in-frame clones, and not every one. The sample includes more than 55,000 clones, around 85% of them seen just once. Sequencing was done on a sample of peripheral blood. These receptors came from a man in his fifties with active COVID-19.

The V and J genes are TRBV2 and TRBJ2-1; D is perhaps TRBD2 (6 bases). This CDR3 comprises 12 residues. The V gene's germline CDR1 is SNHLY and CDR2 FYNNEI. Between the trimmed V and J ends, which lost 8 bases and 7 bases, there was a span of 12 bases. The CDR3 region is CASGGIPNEQFF. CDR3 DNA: TGTGCCAGCGGGGGGATTCCAAATGAGCAGTTCTTC.

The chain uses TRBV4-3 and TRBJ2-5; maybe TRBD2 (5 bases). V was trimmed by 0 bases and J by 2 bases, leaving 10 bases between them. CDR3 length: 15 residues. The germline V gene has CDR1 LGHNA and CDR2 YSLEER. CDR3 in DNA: TGCGCCAGCAGCCAAGAACCAGGAGGTCAAGAGACCCAGTACTTC. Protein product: CASSQEPGGQETQYF.

The CDR3 nucleotides are TGTGCCACCGTGCCTAGGGGGCAGGGGAACACTGAAGCTTTCTTT. Encoded protein: CATVPRGQGNTEAFF. The chain couples TRBV10-3 to TRBJ1-1, with 7 bases lining up with TRBD1. V dropped 10 bases and J dropped 1; count of bases not matched to a gene: 12. Germline V gene data show CDR1 as ENHRY and CDR2 as SYGVKD. The CDR3 consists of 15 residues.

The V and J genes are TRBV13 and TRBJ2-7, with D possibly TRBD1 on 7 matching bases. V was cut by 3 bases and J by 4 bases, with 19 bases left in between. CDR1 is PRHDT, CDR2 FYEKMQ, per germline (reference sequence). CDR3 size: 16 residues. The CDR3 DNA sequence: TGTGCCAGCAGCTTTGGACAGGTGGGTGGGAGGTACGAGCAGTACTTC. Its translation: CASSFGQVGGRYEQYF.

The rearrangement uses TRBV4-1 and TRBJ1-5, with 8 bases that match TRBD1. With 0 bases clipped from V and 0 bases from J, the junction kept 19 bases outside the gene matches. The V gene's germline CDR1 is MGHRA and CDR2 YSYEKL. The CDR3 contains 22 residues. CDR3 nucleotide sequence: TGCGCCAGCAGCCAAGATGCGCCTGGACAGGGCCAAACCTGGGGTAGCAATCAGCCCCAGCATTTT. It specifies CASSQDAPGQGQTWGSNQPQHF.

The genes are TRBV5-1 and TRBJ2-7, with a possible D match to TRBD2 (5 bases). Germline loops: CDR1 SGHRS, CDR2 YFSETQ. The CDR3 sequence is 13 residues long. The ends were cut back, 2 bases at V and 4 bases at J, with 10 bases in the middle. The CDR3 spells CASSFLADYEQYF. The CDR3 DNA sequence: TGCGCCAGCAGCTTCCTAGCAGATTACGAGCAGTACTTC.

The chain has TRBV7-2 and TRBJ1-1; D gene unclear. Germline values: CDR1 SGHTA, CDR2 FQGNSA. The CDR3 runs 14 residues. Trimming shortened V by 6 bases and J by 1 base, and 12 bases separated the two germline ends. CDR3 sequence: CASSPRVGNTEAFF. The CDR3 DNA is TGTGCCAGCAGTCCTCGGGTAGGGAACACTGAAGCTTTCTTT.

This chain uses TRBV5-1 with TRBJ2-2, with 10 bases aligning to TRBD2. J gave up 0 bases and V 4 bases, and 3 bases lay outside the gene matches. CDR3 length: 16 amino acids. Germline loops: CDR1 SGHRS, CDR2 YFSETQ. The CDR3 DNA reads TGCGCCAGCAGCCCACTAGCGGGGTCGAACACCGGGGAGCTGTTTTTT. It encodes CASSPLAGSNTGELFF.

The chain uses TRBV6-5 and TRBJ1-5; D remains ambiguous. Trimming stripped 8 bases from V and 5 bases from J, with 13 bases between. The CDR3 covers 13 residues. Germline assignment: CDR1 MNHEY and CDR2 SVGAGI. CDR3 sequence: CASHILGHQPQHF. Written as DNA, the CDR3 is TGTGCCAGCCACATTCTGGGCCATCAGCCCCAGCATTTT.

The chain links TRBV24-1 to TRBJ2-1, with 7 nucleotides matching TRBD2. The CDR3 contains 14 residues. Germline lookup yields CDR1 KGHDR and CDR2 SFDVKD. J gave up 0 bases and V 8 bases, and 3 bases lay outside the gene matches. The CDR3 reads CATIWTSSYNEQFF. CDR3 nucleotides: TGTGCCACCATTTGGACTAGCTCCTACAATGAGCAGTTCTTC.

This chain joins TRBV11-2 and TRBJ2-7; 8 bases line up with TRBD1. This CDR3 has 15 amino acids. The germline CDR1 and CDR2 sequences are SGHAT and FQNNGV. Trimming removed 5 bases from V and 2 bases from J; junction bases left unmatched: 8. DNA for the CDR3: TGTGCCAGCAGCCCTACGGACAGGGTAACCTACGAGCAGTACTTC. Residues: CASSPTDRVTYEQYF.

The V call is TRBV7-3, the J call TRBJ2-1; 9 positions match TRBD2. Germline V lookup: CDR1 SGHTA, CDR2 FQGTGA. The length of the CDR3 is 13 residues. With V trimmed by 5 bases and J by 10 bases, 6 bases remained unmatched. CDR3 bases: TGTGCCAGCAGCCCGGGACTAGCTAGCGAGCAGTTCTTC. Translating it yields CASSPGLASEQFF.

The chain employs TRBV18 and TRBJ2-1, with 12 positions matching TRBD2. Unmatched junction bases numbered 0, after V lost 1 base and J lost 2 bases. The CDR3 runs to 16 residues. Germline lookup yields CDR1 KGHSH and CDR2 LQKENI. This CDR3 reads CASSPRTSGAYNEQFF. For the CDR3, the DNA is TGTGCCAGCTCACCACGGACTAGCGGGGCCTACAATGAGCAGTTCTTC.

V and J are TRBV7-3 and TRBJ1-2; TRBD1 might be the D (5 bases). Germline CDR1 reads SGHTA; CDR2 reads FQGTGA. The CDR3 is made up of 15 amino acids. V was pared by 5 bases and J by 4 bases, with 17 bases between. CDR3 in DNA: TGTGCCAGCAGCCAAGGGCCATCCCAGGGCTATGGCTACACCTTC. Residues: CASSQGPSQGYGYTF.

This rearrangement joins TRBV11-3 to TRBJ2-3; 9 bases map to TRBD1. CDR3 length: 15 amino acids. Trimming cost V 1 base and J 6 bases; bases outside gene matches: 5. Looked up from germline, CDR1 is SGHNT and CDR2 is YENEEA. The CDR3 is CASSLVDRGHDTQYF. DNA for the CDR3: TGTGCCAGCAGCTTAGTGGACAGGGGTCACGATACGCAGTATTTT.

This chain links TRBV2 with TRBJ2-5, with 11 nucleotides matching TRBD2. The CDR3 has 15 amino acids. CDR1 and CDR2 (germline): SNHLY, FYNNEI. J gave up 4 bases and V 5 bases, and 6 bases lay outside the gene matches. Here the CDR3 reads CASSTLAGGSETQYF. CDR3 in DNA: TGTGCCAGCAGTACCCTAGCGGGGGGATCAGAGACCCAGTACTTC. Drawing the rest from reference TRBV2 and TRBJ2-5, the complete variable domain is EPEVTQTPSHQVTQMGQEVILRCVPISNHLYFYWYRQILGQKVEFLVSFYNNEISEKSEIFDDQFSVERPDGSNFTLKIRSTKLEDSAMYFCASSTLAGGSETQYFGPGTRLLVL.

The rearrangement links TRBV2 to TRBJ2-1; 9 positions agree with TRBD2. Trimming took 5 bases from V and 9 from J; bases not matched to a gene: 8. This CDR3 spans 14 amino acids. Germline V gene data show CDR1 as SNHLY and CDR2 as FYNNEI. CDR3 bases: TGTGCCAGCAGTCAAAGGACTAGCGAGAGTGAGCAGTTCTTC. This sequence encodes CASSQRTSESEQFF.

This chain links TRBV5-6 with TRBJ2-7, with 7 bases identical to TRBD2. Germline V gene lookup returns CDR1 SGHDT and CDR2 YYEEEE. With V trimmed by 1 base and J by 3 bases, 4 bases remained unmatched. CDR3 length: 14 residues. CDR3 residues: CASSLSLAVYEQYF. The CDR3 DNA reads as TGTGCCAGCAGCTTGTCGCTAGCGGTCTACGAGCAGTACTTC.

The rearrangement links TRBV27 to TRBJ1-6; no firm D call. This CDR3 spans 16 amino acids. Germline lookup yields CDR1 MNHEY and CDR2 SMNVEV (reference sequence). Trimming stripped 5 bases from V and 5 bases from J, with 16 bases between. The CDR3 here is CASSAFLRLNNSPLHF. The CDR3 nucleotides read TGTGCCAGCAGTGCCTTCTTGAGGCTAAATAATTCACCCCTCCACTTT.

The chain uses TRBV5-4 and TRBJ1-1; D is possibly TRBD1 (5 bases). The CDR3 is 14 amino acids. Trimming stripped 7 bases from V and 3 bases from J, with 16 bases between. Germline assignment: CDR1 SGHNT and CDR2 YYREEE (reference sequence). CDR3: CASRGDSGDTEAFF. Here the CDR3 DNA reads TGTGCCAGCCGAGGAGACAGTGGAGACACTGAAGCTTTCTTT.

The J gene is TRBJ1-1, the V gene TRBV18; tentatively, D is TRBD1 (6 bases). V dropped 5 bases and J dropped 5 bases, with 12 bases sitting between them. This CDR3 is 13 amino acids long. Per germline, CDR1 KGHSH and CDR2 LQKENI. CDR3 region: CASSAGAGTEAFF. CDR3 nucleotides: TGTGCCAGCTCAGCGGGGGCGGGGACTGAAGCTTTCTTT. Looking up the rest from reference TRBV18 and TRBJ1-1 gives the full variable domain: NAGVMQNPRHLVRRRGQEARLRCSPMKGHSHVYWYRQLPEEGLKFMVYLQKENIIDESGMPKERFSAEFPKEGPSILRIQQVVRGDSAAYFCASSAGAGTEAFFGQGTRLTVV.

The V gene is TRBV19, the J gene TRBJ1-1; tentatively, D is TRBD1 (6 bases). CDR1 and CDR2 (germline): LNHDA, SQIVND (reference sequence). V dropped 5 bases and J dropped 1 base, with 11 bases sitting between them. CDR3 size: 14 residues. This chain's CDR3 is CASSFGTPNTEAFF. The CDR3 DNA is TGTGCCAGTAGTTTTGGGACACCGAACACTGAAGCTTTCTTT.

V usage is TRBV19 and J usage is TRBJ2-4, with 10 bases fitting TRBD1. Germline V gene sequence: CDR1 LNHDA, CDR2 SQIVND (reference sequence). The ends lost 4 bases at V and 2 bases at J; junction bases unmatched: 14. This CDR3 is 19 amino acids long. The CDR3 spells CASSTLGQGGSLTKNIQYF. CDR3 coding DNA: TGTGCCAGTAGTACTCTCGGACAGGGGGGTTCGCTAACCAAAAACATTCAGTACTTC.

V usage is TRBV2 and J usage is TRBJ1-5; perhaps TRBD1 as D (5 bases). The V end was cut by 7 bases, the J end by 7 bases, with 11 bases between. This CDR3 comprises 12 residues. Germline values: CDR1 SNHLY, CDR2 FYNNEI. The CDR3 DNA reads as TGTGCCAGCAAGGACACGAACCAGCCCCAGCATTTT. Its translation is CASKDTNQPQHF.